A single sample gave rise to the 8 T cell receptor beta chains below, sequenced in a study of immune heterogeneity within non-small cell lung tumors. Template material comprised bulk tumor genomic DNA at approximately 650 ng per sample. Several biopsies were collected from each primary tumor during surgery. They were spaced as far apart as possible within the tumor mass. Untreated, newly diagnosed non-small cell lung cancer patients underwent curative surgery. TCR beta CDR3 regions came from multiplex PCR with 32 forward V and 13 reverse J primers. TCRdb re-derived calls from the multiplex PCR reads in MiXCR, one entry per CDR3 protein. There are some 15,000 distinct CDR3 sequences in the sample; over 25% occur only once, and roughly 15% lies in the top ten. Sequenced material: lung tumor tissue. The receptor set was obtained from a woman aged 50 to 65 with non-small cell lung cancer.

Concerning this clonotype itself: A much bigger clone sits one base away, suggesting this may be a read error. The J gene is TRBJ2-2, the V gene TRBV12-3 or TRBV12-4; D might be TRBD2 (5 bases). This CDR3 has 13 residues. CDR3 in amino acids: CASSLQATGEPFF. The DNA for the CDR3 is TGTGCCAGCAGTTTACAGGCCACCGGGGAGCCGTTTTTT.

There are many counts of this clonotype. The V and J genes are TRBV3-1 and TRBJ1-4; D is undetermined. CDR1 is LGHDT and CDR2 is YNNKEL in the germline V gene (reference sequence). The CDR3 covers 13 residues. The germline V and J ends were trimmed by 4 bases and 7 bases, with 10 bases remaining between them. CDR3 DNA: TGTGCCAGCAGCCGCGGGGTCCGTGAAAAACTGTTTTTT. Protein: CASSRGVREKLFF.

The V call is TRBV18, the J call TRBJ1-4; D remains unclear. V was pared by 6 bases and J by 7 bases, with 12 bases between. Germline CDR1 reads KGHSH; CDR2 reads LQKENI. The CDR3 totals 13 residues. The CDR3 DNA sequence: TGTGCCAGCTCGCGGCAGAACGTTGAAAAACTGTTTTTT. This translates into CASSRQNVEKLFF.

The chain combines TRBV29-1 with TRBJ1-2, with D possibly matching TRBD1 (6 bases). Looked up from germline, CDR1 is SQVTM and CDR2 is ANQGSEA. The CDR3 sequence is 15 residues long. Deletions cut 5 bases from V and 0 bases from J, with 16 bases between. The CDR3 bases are TGCAGCGTTATGAACAGGGTGAGGGCTAACTATGGCTACACCTTC. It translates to CSVMNRVRANYGYTF.

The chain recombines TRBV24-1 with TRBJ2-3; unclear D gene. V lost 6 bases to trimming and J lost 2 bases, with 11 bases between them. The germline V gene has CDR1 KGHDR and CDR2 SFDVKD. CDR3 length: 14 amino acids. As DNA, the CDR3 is TGTGCCACCAGTCCAACGTCTTACACAGATACGCAGTATTTT. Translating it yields CATSPTSYTDTQYF.

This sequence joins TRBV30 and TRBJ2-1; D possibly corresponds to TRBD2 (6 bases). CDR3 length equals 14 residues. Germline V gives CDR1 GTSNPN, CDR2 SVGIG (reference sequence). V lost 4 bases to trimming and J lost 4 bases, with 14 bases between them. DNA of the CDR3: TGTGCCTGGAAGGCGGGGCTGGGGTACAATGAGCAGTTCTTC. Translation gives CAWKAGLGYNEQFF.

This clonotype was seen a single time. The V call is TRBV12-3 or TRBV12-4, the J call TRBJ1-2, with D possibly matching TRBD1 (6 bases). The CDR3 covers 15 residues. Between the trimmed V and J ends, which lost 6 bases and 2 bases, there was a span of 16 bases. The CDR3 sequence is CASSKHRESNYGYTF. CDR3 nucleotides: TGTGCCAGCAGCAAACACAGGGAGTCAAACTATGGCTACACCTTC.

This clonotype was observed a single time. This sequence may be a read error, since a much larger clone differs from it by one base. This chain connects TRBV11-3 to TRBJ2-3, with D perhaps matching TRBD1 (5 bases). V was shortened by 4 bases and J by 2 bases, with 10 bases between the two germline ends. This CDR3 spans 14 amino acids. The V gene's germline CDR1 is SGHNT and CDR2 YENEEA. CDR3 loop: CASSSRVATDTQYF. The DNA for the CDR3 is TGTGCCAGCAGCTCCAGGGTCGCCACAGATACGCAGTATTTT.